Detailed here is one T cell receptor beta chain. A few counts support this clone. The specificity of this receptor is unknown. One base away there is no much larger clone; base qualities are not given. Trimming costs V 0 bases and J 5 bases, and their ends lie 13 bases apart. Looking up the germline V gene yields CDR1 LGHNA and CDR2 YNFKEQ. The CDR3 covers 15 residues, taking in both the cysteine and the phenylalanine. Only the CDR3 DNA stays, 45 bases, in frame from base 1. The data belong to a study of tumor-infiltrating lymphocytes in localized non-small cell lung cancer (dated by TCRdb to about 2021). At the level of the whole study: Patients whose samples were collected after neoadjuvant chemotherapy, as well as both smokers and never-smokers and several histologies, were included in the cohort. Each patient provided resected tumor tissue plus uninvolved lung tissue from the same patient, with the uninvolved lung tissue described as non-adjacent to the tumor. In total, the ICON cohort was made up of under 180 surgical patients who had localized non-small cell lung cancer and whose tumors were resected. For approximately 50 patients, immunoSEQ T-cell fraction was compared between paired tumor and uninvolved lung. TCR sequencing was one of several integrated assays, alongside flow cytometry, multiplex immunofluorescence, RNA-seq, exome sequencing and proteomics, applied to the same patients. Here is what the overall study found, with its caveats: Different pieces of the same tissue were used for different assays, so technical variation could not be separated from intratumor heterogeneity. The TCR-derived T-cell fraction showed no difference between the flow cytometry-defined immunotypes IM1 (good prognosis) and IM2 (poor prognosis). Since assay coverage differed from patient to patient depending on how much tissue was available, TCR sequencing was done for only a subset of the cohort. Higher T cell infiltration in tumors than in uninvolved lung tissue was supported by TCRbeta sequencing, consistent with immunofluorescence CD3 counts.

The immunoSEQ assay used for TCR sequencing gave the T-cell fraction in both tumor and uninvolved lung tissue. The published analysis was carried out like this. For survival analysis, patients were split into high (upper tertile) and low (lower two tertiles) T-cell fraction groups and compared by log-rank test. A signed-rank test was used to test paired tumor versus uninvolved lung differences in T-cell fraction. TCRdb took over this immuneACCESS table, retaining in-frame rearrangements with V and J assigned. Such tables are incomplete; in checked studies, under half of the missing clones stem from an unresolved V gene, and the remainder is unexplained. The D gene and trimming were derived from the DNA, and the V and J assignments and clone size from that table. In all, the sample holds about 16,000 clones, and around 81% of those were seen once. Jointly, the top ten make up around a tenth of the sample.

Enrollment in ICON was initiated in early 2016, and the last patient was enrolled in late 2018. From a subcohort of 76 patients, fresh tumor and matched uninvolved tissue were collected for in-depth immune analyses, including TCR sequencing. DNA for TCR sequencing was isolated from bulk tissue, and no cell sorting was done. The specimen was uninvolved lung tissue not adjacent to the tumor. The chain was built from TRBV4-2 and TRBJ2-5; a tentative D match to TRBD1 spans 5 bases. This sequence was found in a human donor with non-small cell lung cancer. CDR3 reads: CASSQDSGKGETQYF. The nucleotide sequence reads as follows: TGTGCCAGCAGCCAAGACTCAGGGAAGGGGGAGACCCAGTACTTC.